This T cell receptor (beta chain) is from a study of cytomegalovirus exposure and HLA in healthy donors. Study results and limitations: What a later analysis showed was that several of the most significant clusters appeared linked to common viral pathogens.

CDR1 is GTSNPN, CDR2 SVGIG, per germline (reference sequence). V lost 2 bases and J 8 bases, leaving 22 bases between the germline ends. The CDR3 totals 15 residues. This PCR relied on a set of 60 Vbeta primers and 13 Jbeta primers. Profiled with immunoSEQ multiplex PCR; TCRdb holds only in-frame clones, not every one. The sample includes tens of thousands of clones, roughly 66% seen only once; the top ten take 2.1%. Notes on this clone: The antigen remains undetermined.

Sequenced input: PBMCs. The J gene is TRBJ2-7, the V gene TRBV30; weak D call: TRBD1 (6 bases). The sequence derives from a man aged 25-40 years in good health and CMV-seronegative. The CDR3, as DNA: TGTGCCTGGAGTCCCCGAGGGACATACCGGGGCAAGCAGTACTTC. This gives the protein CAWSPRGTYRGKQYF.